This TCR beta chain was identified in a study of shared clonotypes between healthy human individuals. Germline CDR1 and CDR2: SGHRS and YFSETQ. The CDR3 contains 16 residues. Trimming took off 3 bases at V and 2 bases at J, with 14 bases between the two ends. Template for every sorted-subset replicate PCR totaled approximately 0.2 ug DNA, about 30,000 T cell genomes. Produced via immunoSEQ multiplex PCR; TCRdb's table is partial and in-frame only. The data contain millions of clones, less than 95% of them seen just once; the ten biggest clones take up around 1.1%. CD45RO-negative, CCR7-positively selected cells formed the naive CD8 fraction, excluding terminally differentiated effector memory CD45RA+ cells.

This sequence was found in a young man in good health. Sequenced material: naive CD8+ T cells sorted from blood. This chain uses TRBV5-1 with TRBJ2-2, with a possible D match to TRBD2 (5 bases). The CDR3 loop reads CASSSGLISNTGELFF. The CDR3 bases are TGCGCCAGCAGCTCCGGACTCATTTCAAACACCGGGGAGCTGTTTTTT.